This T cell receptor (beta chain) emerged from a study of control samples from healthy donors and cancer patients. The CDR3 spans 15 residues. With 1 base removed from V and 2 bases from J, the gap between germline ends came to 9 bases. Germline V gives CDR1 SGHAT, CDR2 FQNNGV. Profiled with immunoSEQ multiplex PCR; TCRdb holds only in-frame clones, not every one. The profile shows roughly 150,000 clones, 80% to 95% of them singletons. Material for sequencing was blood. V is TRBV11-2 and J is TRBJ2-1; D not resolved. This sequence originates from a man younger than 30 in good health. The CDR3 sequence is CASSLGDLAYNEQFF. As DNA, the CDR3 is TGTGCCAGCAGCTTAGGGGATCTGGCCTACAATGAGCAGTTCTTC.